These 5 T cell receptor beta chains share one sample of origin, sequenced in a study of T-cell reconstitution after alpha-beta-depleted transplantation in children. Construction of the TCRbeta library involved unique molecular identifiers. TCRdb fed the PCR reads into MiXCR, producing one record per CDR3 protein. In the table there are hundreds of thousands of distinct CDR3 sequences, about a sixth of which are singletons. The specimen was PBMCs, mostly from graft donor cells, collected 360 days after TCRalphabeta/CD19-depleted stem cell transplant. These receptors originate from a boy younger than two who had a stem cell transplant for Wiskott-Aldrich syndrome, so the T cells may come from the graft donor.

The chain uses TRBV29-1 and TRBJ2-7, with TRBD2 matching 9 bases. The germline V gene has CDR1 SQVTM and CDR2 ANQGSEA. The CDR3 runs 13 residues. J lost 6 bases, V lost 4 bases, and 7 bases had no gene match. CDR3 DNA sequence: TGCAGCGTTGGCGCGGGAGGGCGGCGCGAGCAGTACTTC. Protein product: CSVGAGGRREQYF.

In this sample, this clonotype turned up a few times. The rearrangement joins TRBV10-3 to TRBJ2-1, with D uncertain. Trimming cost V 0 bases and J 8 bases, with 20 bases left between them. The CDR3 extends over 17 amino acids. The germline gives CDR1 ENHRY, CDR2 SYGVKD. The DNA of the CDR3 is TGTGCCATCAGTGAGTCGCCCTTTGCAGGATCCCTGGATGAGCAGTTCTTC. Amino acids: CAISESPFAGSLDEQFF.

This clonotype appeared a few times. The rearrangement links TRBV12-3 or TRBV12-4 to TRBJ2-1; 8 bases agree with TRBD1. V shed 3 bases, J shed 4 bases, and the junction held 11 bases outside the gene matches. CDR3 size: 17 residues. The CDR3 nucleotides are TGTGCCAGCAGTTTGGGTCCCGGGACAGGCTCGTACAATGAGCAGTTCTTC. This codes for CASSLGPGTGSYNEQFF.

This rearrangement joins TRBV4-1 to TRBJ2-2, with D possibly matching TRBD1 (6 bases). Trimming removed 4 bases from V and 0 bases from J, with 15 bases in between. Per germline, CDR1 MGHRA and CDR2 YSYEKL. The CDR3 is 17 residues long. This CDR3 is CASSPYPRTANTGELFF. CDR3 sequence (DNA): TGCGCCAGCAGCCCTTACCCTCGGACAGCGAACACCGGGGAGCTGTTTTTT.

This clonotype was found a few times. The chain joins TRBV11-2 to TRBJ2-3; tentatively, D is TRBD2 (6 bases). CDR1 SGHAT and CDR2 FQNNGV come from the germline V gene. With 0 bases removed from V and 0 bases from J, the gap between germline ends came to 22 bases. The CDR3 totals 20 residues. CDR3: CASSLDPSPLAPSSTDTQYF. DNA of the CDR3: TGTGCCAGCAGCTTAGACCCCTCCCCACTAGCCCCTTCTAGCACAGATACGCAGTATTTT. The variable domain in full, completed from reference TRBV11-2 and TRBJ2-3, reads EAGVAQSPRYKIIEKRQSVAFWCNPISGHATLYWYQQILGQGPKLLIQFQNNGVVDDSQLPKDRFSAERLKGVDSTLKIQPAKLEDSAVYLCASSLDPSPLAPSSTDTQYFGPGTRLTVL.